Listed here are 19 T cell receptor beta chains from one sample, sequenced in a study of T-cell reconstitution after alpha-beta-depleted transplantation in children. Study-level findings and limits: A year post-transplant, T-cell counts and diversity derived mostly from newly produced T cells.

These receptors lack a known antigen. Researchers prepared the TCRbeta library using unique molecular identifiers, the study reports. TCRdb re-called the PCR reads with MiXCR, one entry per CDR3 protein. The profile covers some 300,000 distinct CDR3 sequences, with over 7% appearing a single time and about 8.2% taken by the ten largest. Here the sequenced sample was peripheral blood, taken 360 days after TCRalphabeta/CD19-depleted stem cell transplant. The receptors come from a female patient aged 2-15 years who had a stem cell transplant for Fanconi anemia, so the T cells may come from the graft donor.

Ten or more counts support this clonotype. The chain joins TRBV11-2 to TRBJ2-3; D is possibly TRBD2 (6 bases). V was pared by 5 bases and J by 3 bases, with 15 bases between. This CDR3 comprises 15 residues. Germline-derived CDR1 and CDR2 are SGHAT and FQNNGV. The DNA of the CDR3 is TGTGCCAGCAGCCTAGGTGCGGGGCTAACAGATACGCAGTATTTT. Protein sequence: CASSLGAGLTDTQYF.

The CDR3 DNA reads as TGTGCCAGCAGCCAGGGGGCGGACACTGAAGCTTTCTTT. Residues: CASSQGADTEAFF. The chain carries TRBV4-2 and TRBJ1-1; possibly TRBD1 for D (6 bases). The V end lost 3 bases, the J end lost 3 bases, and 8 bases lay between the germline ends. From germline, CDR1 is LGHNA and CDR2 YNFKEQ. This CDR3 contains 13 residues.

This clonotype was seen many times. This chain uses TRBV15 with TRBJ2-2; tentative D call: TRBD1 (5 bases). The V end was cut by 1 base, the J end by 3 bases, with 12 bases between. The CDR3 spans 16 residues. Germline CDR1 is LNHNV and CDR2 is YYDKDF (reference sequence). CDR3: CATSRVRAGYTGELFF. The DNA of the CDR3 is TGTGCCACCAGCAGAGTCCGGGCAGGGTACACCGGGGAGCTGTTTTTT. Variable domain in full (rest from reference TRBV15 and TRBJ2-2): DAMVIQNPRYQVTQFGKPVTLSCSQTLNHNVMYWYQQKSSQAPKLLFHYYDKDFNNEADTPDNFQSRRPNTSFCFLDIRSPGLGDTAMYLCATSRVRAGYTGELFFGEGSRLTVL.

This clonotype was detected ten times or more. The rearrangement uses TRBV7-9 and TRBJ2-7, with TRBD1 matching 7 bases. Trimming removed 5 bases from V and 1 base from J; junction bases left unmatched: 5. Germline V gene lookup returns CDR1 SEHNR and CDR2 FQNEAQ (reference sequence). This CDR3 contains 14 residues. The CDR3 loop is CASSRQGTSYEQYF. In DNA, the CDR3 is TGTGCCAGCAGCCGACAGGGTACATCCTACGAGCAGTACTTC.

In its sample, this clonotype was seen many times. The chain recombines TRBV20-1 with TRBJ2-3; 8 nucleotides align to TRBD2. The CDR3 is 14 amino acids. Trimming cost V 3 bases and J 8 bases; bases outside gene matches: 10. CDR1 is DFQATT, CDR2 SNEGSKA, per germline (reference sequence). The CDR3 is CSASRGGAAPTQYF. CDR3 sequence (DNA): TGCAGTGCTAGCCGGGGGGGGGCGGCTCCTACGCAGTATTTT.

This clonotype was detected many times. This chain joins TRBV24-1 and TRBJ2-1; the D is unclear. Germline V gene sequence: CDR1 KGHDR, CDR2 SFDVKD. This CDR3 is 13 amino acids long. Trimming removed 2 bases at V and 5 bases at J, with 6 bases between. The CDR3 nucleotides are TGTGCCACCAGTGATTCTCCGAACAATGAGCAGTTCTTC. Translating gives CATSDSPNNEQFF.

The chain recombines TRBV2 with TRBJ2-5; TRBD2 agrees at 12 bases. The CDR3 extends over 16 amino acids. V was clipped by 4 bases and J by 5 bases; unmatched bases: 8. Germline V gene lookup returns CDR1 SNHLY and CDR2 FYNNEI. CDR3 sequence (DNA): TGTGCCAGCAGTGGAGTACTAGCGGGAGGTGGGGAGACCCAGTACTTC. Protein: CASSGVLAGGGETQYF.

The chain carries TRBV15 and TRBJ1-2, with D possibly being TRBD1 (6 bases). The CDR3 length is 16 residues. Germline V gives CDR1 LNHNV, CDR2 YYDKDF (reference sequence). V was clipped by 0 bases and J by 1 base, with 12 bases between them. The CDR3, as DNA: TGTGCCACCAGCAGAGATTGGGCAGGGGATAACTATGGCTACACCTTC. Its translation is CATSRDWAGDNYGYTF.

This clonotype has a handful of counts. V gene TRBV6-2 or TRBV6-3 combines with J gene TRBJ1-5, with 9 bases lining up with TRBD1. With 7 bases clipped from V and 0 bases from J, the junction kept 22 bases outside the gene matches. Per the germline V gene, CDR1 is MNHEY and CDR2 is SVGEGT. The CDR3 is 21 residues long. CDR3 region: CASNPNRGLNGFSYSNQPQHF. CDR3 DNA: TGTGCCAGCAACCCTAACAGGGGGCTTAACGGATTCTCTTATAGCAATCAGCCCCAGCATTTT.

In this sample, this clonotype turned up a few times. The V and J genes are TRBV6-1 and TRBJ2-5; 8 nucleotides line up with TRBD1. Germline CDR1 reads MNHNS; CDR2 reads SASEGT. The CDR3 is 13 amino acids. J lost 7 bases, V lost 9 bases, and 10 bases had no gene match. In DNA, the CDR3 is TGTGCCAGTCGACAGGGGTCGGGTGGGACCCAGTACTTC. Protein product: CASRQGSGGTQYF.

The sample holds many counts of this clonotype. The chain employs TRBV3-1 and TRBJ2-7, with a tentative D call TRBD2 (5 bases). CDR1 and CDR2 from the germline V gene are LGHDT and YNNKEL (reference sequence). Trimming stripped 1 base from V and 1 base from J, with 14 bases between. CDR3 length: 16 residues. The CDR3 is CASSQVGAAPSYEQYF. DNA of the CDR3: TGTGCCAGCAGCCAAGTGGGAGCGGCCCCATCCTACGAGCAGTACTTC.

This clonotype was picked up a small number of times. V is TRBV27 and J is TRBJ2-7; no firm D call. This CDR3 region has 14 residues. V was trimmed by 6 bases and J by 7 bases, leaving 19 bases between them. The germline V gene encodes CDR1 MNHEY and CDR2 SMNVEV (reference sequence). The DNA of the CDR3 is TGTGCCAGCAGCCCATTTTTTTTGTCTGGGGAGCAGTACTTC. Amino acids: CASSPFFLSGEQYF.

In this sample, this clonotype turned up many times. The rearrangement links TRBV10-3 to TRBJ2-7, with unresolved D. The CDR3 is 11 amino acids. The V gene lost 11 bases and the J gene lost 2 bases, with 10 bases spanning the gap. Germline values: CDR1 ENHRY, CDR2 SYGVKD. DNA for the CDR3: TGTGCCTCCCAAGGCGCCTACGAGCAGTACTTC. Residues: CASQGAYEQYF.

This clonotype was seen more than once but under ten times. V is TRBV10-3 and J is TRBJ2-7; 10 nucleotides agree with TRBD1. Germline lookup yields CDR1 ENHRY and CDR2 SYGVKD. V shed 5 bases and J 1 base; nucleotides not matched to a gene: 2. The CDR3 is 14 amino acids. The CDR3 DNA is TGTGCCATCAGTCCGGGACAGGGGTCCTACGAGCAGTACTTC. Its protein product is CAISPGQGSYEQYF.

The chain recombines TRBV5-1 with TRBJ2-2; 13 positions agree with TRBD2. The CDR3 runs to 22 residues. V shed 1 base and J 4 bases; nucleotides not matched to a gene: 19. CDR1 is SGHRS and CDR2 is YFSETQ in the germline V gene. CDR3 amino acids: CASSLSVTSGGARSSITGELFF. DNA of the CDR3: TGCGCCAGCAGCTTGTCAGTAACTAGCGGGGGGGCGAGGTCGAGTATCACCGGGGAGCTGTTTTTT.

The V call is TRBV7-8, the J call TRBJ2-5, with D perhaps matching TRBD2 (5 bases). CDR3 length: 19 amino acids. Germline assignment: CDR1 SGHVS and CDR2 FQNEAQ. V lost 4 bases and J lost 3, with 27 bases in between. Written as DNA, the CDR3 is TGTGCCAGCAGCTACCGATCAATGGCGGCCGGGATTATAAAAGAGACCCAGTACTTC. It specifies CASSYRSMAAGIIKETQYF. Supplemented by reference TRBV7-8 and TRBJ2-5, the full variable domain reads GAGVSQSPRYKVAKRGQDVALRCDPISGHVSLFWYQQALGQGPEFLTYFQNEAQLDKSGLPSDRFFAERPEGSVSTLKIQRTQQEDSAVYLCASSYRSMAAGIIKETQYFGPGTRLLVL.

At least ten counts were recorded for this clonotype. The genes are TRBV4-2 and TRBJ2-5; D is perhaps TRBD1 (6 bases). The CDR3 is 14 amino acids. V lost 5 bases, J lost 0 bases, and 10 bases lay in between. Germline V gives CDR1 LGHNA, CDR2 YNFKEQ. The CDR3 sequence is CASSTGQNQETQYF. In DNA, the CDR3 is TGTGCCAGCAGCACAGGACAGAACCAAGAGACCCAGTACTTC.

This clonotype was seen a few times. In DNA form, the CDR3 reads TGTGCCAGCCGCGGTTTCCCAGTCACCTACAATGAGCAGTTCTTC. It translates to CASRGFPVTYNEQFF. The V gene is TRBV6-2 or TRBV6-3, the J gene TRBJ2-1; D not certain. Trimming removed 8 bases at V and 2 bases at J, with 16 bases between. CDR1 and CDR2 (germline): MNHEY, SVGEGT. This CDR3 spans 15 amino acids.

This clonotype was counted between two and nine times. V and J are TRBV6-1 and TRBJ2-3; 10 bases fit TRBD1. Germline CDR1 is MNHNS and CDR2 is SASEGT. V lost 5 bases to trimming and J lost 2 bases; unmatched junction nucleotides: 4. CDR3 length: 15 residues. The CDR3 DNA reads as TGTGCCAGCAGTAGACAGGGGGCCTTCACAGATACGCAGTATTTT. Residues: CASSRQGAFTDTQYF.